These 14 T cell receptor beta chains were sequenced from one sample in a study of T cells after posttransplantation cyclophosphamide. Clones were sequenced by immunoSEQ multiplex PCR, and TCRdb holds only the in-frame ones, with some missing. The sample gives tens of thousands of clones, more than 70% of which show up once; 2.8% is in the top ten. Sample: PBMCs. All receptors derive from a man aged 30-40 years with a blood cancer, CMV-positive, and with a related stem cell donor.

This chain connects TRBV11-2 to TRBJ2-1, with 8 nucleotides matching TRBD2. CDR1 SGHAT and CDR2 FQNNGV come from the germline V gene. V shed 1 base and J 8 bases; nucleotides not matched to a gene: 4. The CDR3 runs to 14 residues. The CDR3, as DNA: TGTGCCAGCAGCTTAGGACTAGCGCTACATGAGCAGTTCTTC. It yields the protein CASSLGLALHEQFF. Based on the CDR3 plus reference TRBV11-2 and TRBJ2-1, the full variable domain is EAGVAQSPRYKIIEKRQSVAFWCNPISGHATLYWYQQILGQGPKLLIQFQNNGVVDDSQLPKDRFSAERLKGVDSTLKIQPAKLEDSAVYLCASSLGLALHEQFFGPGTRLTVL.

The V and J genes are TRBV5-1 and TRBJ2-7; maybe TRBD2 (6 bases). CDR1 is SGHRS, CDR2 YFSETQ, per germline. Deletions cut 4 bases from V and 3 bases from J, with 14 bases between. CDR3 size: 14 residues. The CDR3: CASSPTGGNYEQYF. The DNA of the CDR3 is TGCGCCAGCAGCCCTACCGGGGGAAACTACGAGCAGTACTTC. The full variable domain, with the rest looked up from reference TRBV5-1 and TRBJ2-7, is KAGVTQTPRYLIKTRGQQVTLSCSPISGHRSVSWYQQTPGQGLQFLFEYFSETQRNKGNFPGRFSGRQFSNSRSEMNVSTLELGDSALYLCASSPTGGNYEQYFGPGTRLTVT.

The CDR3 spells CASSLEGRSTDTQYF. CDR3 in DNA: TGTGCCAGCAGCTTAGAGGGCAGAAGCACAGATACGCAGTATTTT. V gene TRBV11-2 combines with J gene TRBJ2-3; D not certain. CDR1 SGHAT and CDR2 FQNNGV come from the germline V gene. CDR3 length equals 15 residues. The V end was cut by 0 bases, the J end by 0 bases, with 7 bases between.

This chain joins TRBV5-6 and TRBJ2-1; 11 positions match TRBD2. Germline CDR1 and CDR2: SGHDT and YYEEEE. The CDR3 sequence is 16 residues long. The J segment lost 9 bases and the V segment lost 4 bases, leaving 12 bases of the junction unmatched. The CDR3 is CASSPITSGSRGEQFF. CDR3 DNA sequence: TGTGCCAGCAGCCCTATAACTAGCGGGAGTAGGGGTGAGCAGTTCTTC.

The V and J genes are TRBV6-5 and TRBJ2-7; 8 bases agree with TRBD2. With V trimmed by 2 bases and J by 3 bases, 6 bases remained unmatched. The CDR3 has 15 amino acids. From germline, CDR1 is MNHEY and CDR2 SVGAGI. This chain's CDR3 is CASSYAGAGGYEQYF. The CDR3 coding sequence is TGTGCCAGCAGTTACGCCGGGGCGGGGGGCTACGAGCAGTACTTC.

V usage is TRBV7-2 and J usage is TRBJ2-3, with 9 bases identical to TRBD2. V lost 4 bases to trimming and J lost 4 bases; unmatched junction nucleotides: 9. The CDR3 runs to 16 residues. CDR1 is SGHTA and CDR2 is FQGNSA in the germline V gene. CDR3 DNA sequence: TGTGCCAGCAGCTCCCAGGGCGGGAGGGCCTCAGATACGCAGTATTTT. This translates into CASSSQGGRASDTQYF.

This chain uses TRBV11-2 with TRBJ1-2, with D perhaps matching TRBD1 (5 bases). V lost 3 bases, J lost 8 bases, and 10 bases lay in between. This CDR3 is 12 amino acids long. Per germline, CDR1 SGHAT and CDR2 FQNNGV. CDR3 bases: TGTGCCAGCAGCTTGGGACTAGAAGGCTACACCTTC. It is translated as CASSLGLEGYTF.

The V and J genes are TRBV5-5 and TRBJ2-6, with 11 bases that match TRBD1. This CDR3 has 18 amino acids. CDR1 and CDR2 (germline): SGHKS, YYEKEE (reference sequence). The ends lost 3 bases at V and 0 bases at J; junction bases unmatched: 5. This CDR3 is CASSSLGTGGSGANVLTF. CDR3 DNA: TGTGCCAGCAGCTCATTGGGGACAGGGGGCTCTGGGGCCAACGTCCTGACTTTC.

The chain joins TRBV6-1 to TRBJ1-5; possibly TRBD1 for D (5 bases). The V end was cut by 5 bases, the J end by 3 bases, with 11 bases between. There are 14 residues in the CDR3. CDR1 is MNHNS and CDR2 is SASEGT in the germline V gene. CDR3 sequence reads: CASSPQQVNQPQHF. The CDR3 DNA sequence: TGTGCCAGCAGTCCCCAACAGGTCAATCAGCCCCAGCATTTT.

This CDR3 is CASSQGQTNTEAFF. The CDR3, as DNA: TGCGCCAGCAGTCAGGGACAGACTAACACTGAAGCTTTCTTT. The chain is built from TRBV5-1 and TRBJ1-1, with 7 positions matching TRBD1. CDR3 length: 14 amino acids. Trimming cost V 5 bases and J 2 bases; bases outside gene matches: 6. The germline V gene encodes CDR1 SGHRS and CDR2 YFSETQ.

J is TRBJ2-1 and V is TRBV9, with D possibly being TRBD2 (6 bases). This CDR3 has 15 residues. V lost 1 base, J lost 6 bases, and 14 bases lay in between. Germline V gene lookup returns CDR1 SGDLS and CDR2 YYNGEE. This CDR3 is CASSVLAVGINEQFF. The CDR3 region has the DNA TGTGCCAGCAGCGTATTAGCGGTGGGGATCAATGAGCAGTTCTTC.

The J gene is TRBJ1-1, the V gene TRBV27; unclear D gene. Germline V gene lookup returns CDR1 MNHEY and CDR2 SMNVEV (reference sequence). The V end was cut by 4 bases, the J end by 5 bases, with 11 bases between. The CDR3 runs to 13 residues. CDR3 region: CASSSQMQTEAFF. CDR3 sequence (DNA): TGTGCCAGCAGTTCGCAGATGCAAACTGAAGCTTTCTTT.

This clone was observed once. This rearrangement joins TRBV7-9 to TRBJ1-3, with D unclear. This CDR3 contains 12 residues. Trimming took off 3 bases at V and 7 bases at J, with 7 bases between the two ends. Germline V gives CDR1 SEHNR, CDR2 FQNEAQ (reference sequence). The CDR3 region is CASSLGENTIYF. The CDR3 DNA reads as TGTGCCAGCAGCTTGGGCGAGAACACCATATATTTT.

V usage is TRBV7-3 and J usage is TRBJ2-1; 8 bases agree with TRBD2. The CDR3 is 13 amino acids. Germline CDR1 SGHTA, CDR2 FQGTGA. V was clipped by 4 bases and J by 6 bases; unmatched bases: 2. CDR3 sequence reads: CASSSSGFNEQFF. CDR3 in DNA: TGTGCCAGCAGCTCTAGCGGGTTCAATGAGCAGTTCTTC.